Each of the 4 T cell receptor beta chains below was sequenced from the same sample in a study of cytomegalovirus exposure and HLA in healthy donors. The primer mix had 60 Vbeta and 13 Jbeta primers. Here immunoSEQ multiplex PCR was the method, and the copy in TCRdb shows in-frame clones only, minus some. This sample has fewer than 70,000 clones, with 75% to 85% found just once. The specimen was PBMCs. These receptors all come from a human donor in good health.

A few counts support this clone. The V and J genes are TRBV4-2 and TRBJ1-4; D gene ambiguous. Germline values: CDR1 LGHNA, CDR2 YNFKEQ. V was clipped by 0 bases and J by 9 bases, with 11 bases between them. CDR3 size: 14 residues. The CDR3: CASSQERREQKLFF. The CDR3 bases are TGTGCCAGCAGCCAAGAAAGAAGGGAGCAAAAACTGTTTTTT.

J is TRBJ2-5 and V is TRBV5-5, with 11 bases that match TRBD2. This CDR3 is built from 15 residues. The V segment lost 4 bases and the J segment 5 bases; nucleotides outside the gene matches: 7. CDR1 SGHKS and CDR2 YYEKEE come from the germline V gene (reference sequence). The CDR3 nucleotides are TGTGCCAGCAGCACGGGACTAGCGGTTGAGGAGACCCAGTACTTC. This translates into CASSTGLAVEETQYF. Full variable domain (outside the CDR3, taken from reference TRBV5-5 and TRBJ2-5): DAGVTQSPTHLIKTRGQQVTLRCSPISGHKSVSWYQQVLGQGPQFIFQYYEKEERGRGNFPDRFSARQFPNYSSELNVNALLLGDSALYLCASSTGLAVEETQYFGPGTRLLVL.

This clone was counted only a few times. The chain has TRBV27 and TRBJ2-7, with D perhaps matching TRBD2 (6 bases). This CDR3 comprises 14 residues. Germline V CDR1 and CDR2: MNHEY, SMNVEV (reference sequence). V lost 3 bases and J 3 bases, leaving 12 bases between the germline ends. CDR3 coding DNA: TGTGCCAGCAGTTTGGGCGGGACTCTCTACGAGCAGTACTTC. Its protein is CASSLGGTLYEQYF.

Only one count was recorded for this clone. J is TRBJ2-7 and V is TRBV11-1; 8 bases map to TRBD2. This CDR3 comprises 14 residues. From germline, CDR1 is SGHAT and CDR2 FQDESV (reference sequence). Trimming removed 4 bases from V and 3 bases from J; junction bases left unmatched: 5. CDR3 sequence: CASSYLAGSYEQYF. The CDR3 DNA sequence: TGTGCCAGCAGCTACTTAGCGGGGAGCTACGAGCAGTACTTC.